This T cell receptor beta chain was found in a study of shared clonotypes between healthy human individuals. At the level of the study: Each donor contributed plates that comprised three CD4 naive, three CD4 memory, two CD8 naive and one CD8 memory.

CDR1 and CDR2 (germline): SGHRS, YFSETQ. This CDR3 spans 15 amino acids. V was shortened by 1 base and J by 1 base, with 12 bases between the two germline ends. Tens of thousands of T cell genomes (about 0.2 ug DNA) went into each sorted-subset replicate. Assay used: immunoSEQ multiplex PCR; TCRdb lists only in-frame clones, some missing. The sample carries around 720,000 clones, around 73% recorded once. As concerns this clone: The sample holds other DNA sequences that translate to the same CDR3.

Sample: memory CD4+ T cells sorted from blood. Subset defined: CD45RA-negative fraction. This chain links TRBV5-1 with TRBJ2-7, with D unresolved. The sequence came from a woman younger than 45 in good health. Here the CDR3 reads CASSLLGQVSYEQYF. DNA of the CDR3: TGCGCCAGCAGCTTGCTAGGTCAGGTGTCCTACGAGCAGTACTTC.